This TCR beta chain was obtained from a study of T cells in Graves' hyperthyroidism and ophthalmopathy. Study observations and caveats: Ophthalmopathy and stable hyperthyroidism were separated by a 13 V-J model.

This clonotype was counted ten times or more. The antigen remains undetermined. Researchers took RNA transcripts and amplified the TCR beta CDR3 regions from them. Carried out on the TCR CDR3, a first-round RT-PCR used the HTBI primer set. TCRdb used MiXCR to reprocess the multiplex PCR reads, holding one entry per CDR3 protein. The data show 380,000 or so distinct CDR3 sequences, with about 14% seen just once and roughly 25% held by the top ten. When ophthalmopathy did not progress within 18 months, Graves' hyperthyroidism was considered stable. Recently diagnosed hyperthyroidism of less than 2 months' duration affected patients aged 18 to 65. Any patient presenting with uncontrolled infection, other autoimmune disease, pregnancy or lactation was left out. The V and J ends lost 1 base and 0 bases, in that order; junction bases with no gene match: 11. The CDR3 covers 18 residues. Germline lookup yields CDR1 LGHNT and CDR2 FRNRAP.

The rearrangement uses TRBV12-5 and TRBJ1-1, with TRBD1 identical over 7 bases. Input material: blood. The TCR sequence derives from a woman aged 30 to 39 with Graves' hyperthyroidism. CDR3 residues: CASGLAIQGTSLNTEAFF. CDR3 coding DNA: TGTGCTAGTGGTTTGGCCATACAGGGGACCTCGTTGAACACTGAAGCTTTCTTT.